The 6 T cell receptor beta chains below were found in one sample sequenced in a study of CD8+CD57+ T cells in acquired aplastic anemia. The study profiled TCR beta VDJ and CDR3 using genomic DNA as template. TCRdb fed the reads into MiXCR, producing one record per CDR3 protein. Among 180,000 or so distinct CDR3 sequences listed, approximately 45% were seen once. The sample comprised sorted CD4+, CD8+, or CD8+CD57+ T cells (not recorded which) from PBMCs. Source of these receptors: a human donor in good health.

The chain combines TRBV28 with TRBJ2-7; no clear D. V was pared by 3 bases and J by 3 bases, with 12 bases between. Germline values: CDR1 MDHEN, CDR2 SYDVKM. CDR3 length: 14 residues. CDR3 protein: CASSFRGGLYEQYF. CDR3 sequence (DNA): TGTGCCAGCAGTTTCCGAGGTGGGCTCTACGAGCAGTACTTC.

The chain uses TRBV11-1 and TRBJ1-2; D is ambiguous. V lost 3 bases, J lost 0 bases, and 8 bases lay in between. The CDR3 is 14 amino acids. Per germline, CDR1 SGHAT and CDR2 FQDESV (reference sequence). Here the CDR3 reads CASSFGGTNYGYTF. As DNA, the CDR3 is TGTGCCAGCAGCTTCGGCGGTACTAACTATGGCTACACCTTC.

This clonotype was found many times. The chain links TRBV20-1 to TRBJ2-2, with 9 nucleotides matching TRBD1. CDR3 length: 14 residues. V lost 6 bases, J lost 5 bases, and 7 bases stayed unmatched. The germline CDR1 and CDR2 sequences are DFQATT and SNEGSKA (reference sequence). In nucleotides, the CDR3 is TGCAGTGCGAGACAGGGGGATGGAACCGGGGAGCTGTTTTTT. It encodes CSARQGDGTGELFF.

CDR3 in DNA: TGCAGCGTTACCAGGGACAGGGCAACGTATTTT. This codes for CSVTRDRATYF. This chain joins TRBV29-1 and TRBJ2-3, with 9 bases aligning to TRBD1. The CDR3 loop spans 11 amino acids. Germline V lookup: CDR1 SQVTM, CDR2 ANQGSEA. The ends lost 5 bases at V and 14 bases at J; junction bases unmatched: 8.

This clonotype was recorded many times. V and J are TRBV24-1 and TRBJ2-1; D call uncertain. Germline CDR1 reads KGHDR; CDR2 reads SFDVKD. The V end lost 6 bases, the J end lost 4 bases, and 18 bases lay between the germline ends. The CDR3 runs 16 residues. The DNA for the CDR3 is TGTGCCACCAGTCAGACCCACTCCTGGGCATACAATGAGCAGTTCTTC. It specifies CATSQTHSWAYNEQFF.

The table lists this clonotype with many counts. The genes are TRBV27 and TRBJ1-6, with D maybe TRBD1 (6 bases). Germline values: CDR1 MNHEY, CDR2 SMNVEV (reference sequence). Trimming removed 5 bases from V and 5 bases from J, with 10 bases in between. This CDR3 region has 14 residues. The CDR3 DNA follows: TGTGCCAGCAGTCCCTACAGGGATAATTCACCCCTCCACTTT. Translating gives CASSPYRDNSPLHF.